This TCR beta chain was observed in a study of cytomegalovirus exposure and HLA in healthy donors. Primers for the PCR totalled 60 Vbeta and 13 Jbeta. Assay: immunoSEQ multiplex PCR; the TCRdb copy retains only in-frame clones and omits some. The table lists more than 95,000 clones, around 79% of them singletons. With respect to this clone: Its antigen remains unidentified.

Study-level points and caveats: A later analysis, which compared TCR beta chains of equal frequency, found the HLA-associated ones more clonally expanded.

The germline gives CDR1 KGHSH, CDR2 LQKENI. The CDR3 length is 16 residues. The ends lost 2 bases at V and 0 bases at J; junction bases unmatched: 6. The clonotype was recovered from a woman between 65 and 79 years old in good health and CMV-seropositive. Sequencing was carried out using PBMCs. This sequence joins TRBV18 and TRBJ1-2; 7 nucleotides line up with TRBD1. The CDR3 here is CASSPRQGGTNYGYTF. Here the CDR3 DNA reads TGTGCCAGCTCACCAAGGCAGGGGGGAACTAACTATGGCTACACCTTC.